This paragraph covers one T cell receptor beta chain sequence. The CDR3 has 15 residues. Germline V gene sequence: CDR1 SGHDN, CDR2 FVKESK. The V segment lost 4 bases and the J segment 4 bases; nucleotides outside the gene matches: 7. In the PCR, 60 Vbeta and 13 Jbeta primers were used. Assay: immunoSEQ multiplex PCR; the TCRdb copy retains only in-frame clones and omits some. Across 200,000 to 250,000 clones, the top ten clones capture 1.1% of the sample. This specimen comes from a study of cytomegalovirus exposure and HLA in healthy donors. Sequencing was performed on PBMCs. The clonotype was recovered from a girl aged 2-15 years in good health and CMV-seropositive. The chain couples TRBV14 to TRBJ2-1, with 7 bases identical to TRBD1. CDR3: CASSLGTAKYNEQFF. CDR3 sequence (DNA): TGTGCCAGCAGCCTCGGGACAGCTAAATACAATGAGCAGTTCTTC.